A single sample gave rise to the 30 T cell receptor beta chains below, sequenced in a study of OX40 agonist ivuxolimab in advanced cancers. This table comes from immunoSEQ multiplex PCR, and its TCRdb copy is limited to in-frame clones, with some not included. The data contain around 65,000 clones, 75% to 95% of them singletons. Sequenced here: CD4+ or CD8+ T cells sorted from blood, sampled in a trial of the OX40 agonist ivuxolimab. These receptors came from an adult with an advanced solid tumor such as melanoma, head and neck, liver or kidney cancer.

This chain connects TRBV19 to TRBJ2-2; D is unclear. CDR1 LNHDA and CDR2 SQIVND come from the germline V gene (reference sequence). The CDR3 length is 18 residues. Trimming cost V 6 bases and J 5 bases, with 25 bases left between them. CDR3 region: CASSLNSWVRVRTGELFF. The CDR3 DNA reads as TGTGCCAGTAGCTTGAACTCCTGGGTACGGGTGAGAACCGGGGAGCTGTTTTTT.

The V call is TRBV10-3, the J call TRBJ2-3; TRBD1 matches at 12 bases. The V gene end was trimmed by 10 bases and the J gene end by 5 bases; junction bases not matched to a gene: 10. Germline CDR1 reads ENHRY; CDR2 reads SYGVKD. The CDR3 runs 15 residues. This CDR3 is CATFSGTGGQDTQYF. In DNA form, the CDR3 reads TGTGCCACCTTTTCCGGGACAGGGGGCCAAGATACGCAGTATTTT.

In nucleotides, the CDR3 is TGTGCCAGCTCACCAAAAAGAGCGGGAGAGGAGACCGGGGAGCTGTTTTTT. It codes for CASSPKRAGEETGELFF. The chain joins TRBV18 to TRBJ2-2; 8 positions match TRBD2. The CDR3 extends over 17 amino acids. V lost 2 bases and J lost 5; bases outside the gene matches: 10. The germline gives CDR1 KGHSH, CDR2 LQKENI.

The chain combines TRBV10-2 with TRBJ2-5; the D call may be TRBD1 or TRBD2 (5 bases each). The CDR3 consists of 14 residues. Trimming cost V 3 bases and J 6 bases, with 14 bases left between them. Looked up from germline, CDR1 is WSHSY and CDR2 is SAAADI. The CDR3 DNA reads as TGCGCCAGCAGTGAAGGGGACCATCTCCAGACCCAGTACTTC. Residues: CASSEGDHLQTQYF.

The CDR3: CASSQETSGDSYEQYF. For the CDR3, the DNA is TGTGCCAGCAGCCAGGAGACTAGCGGGGACTCCTACGAGCAGTACTTC. The V gene is TRBV4-2, the J gene TRBJ2-7, with 11 bases lining up with TRBD2. The CDR3 covers 16 residues. With 3 bases clipped from V and 0 bases from J, the junction kept 4 bases outside the gene matches. Per germline, CDR1 LGHNA and CDR2 YNFKEQ.

This chain joins TRBV12-1 and TRBJ2-3; whether TRBD2, the table's D call, matches the DNA was not checked. TRBV12-1 represents a pseudogene. CDR3 size: 17 residues. Here the CDR3 DNA reads TGTGCCAGCAGCCACCAGGGACTAGCGGGAGGGCCACATACGCAGTATTTT. Its translation: CASSHQGLAGGPHTQYF.

This clone was detected a few times. V is TRBV19 and J is TRBJ2-7, with 9 nucleotides matching TRBD2. This CDR3 comprises 15 residues. After removal of 1 base from V and 7 bases from J, the junction contained 8 bases not matched to a gene. CDR1 is LNHDA and CDR2 is SQIVND in the germline V gene (reference sequence). The CDR3 reads CASSIVKAGGEEQYF. The CDR3 region has the DNA TGTGCCAGTAGTATAGTTAAAGCGGGGGGCGAGGAGCAGTACTTC.

The V call is TRBV28, the J call TRBJ2-5; D possibly corresponds to TRBD1 (7 bases). This CDR3 has 15 amino acids. The V gene's germline CDR1 is MDHEN and CDR2 SYDVKM. V lost 11 bases and J 2 bases, leaving 21 bases between the germline ends. The CDR3 DNA sequence: TGTGCCTCCGAGGAGGGCCGGGACAGTCAAGAGACCCAGTACTTC. It codes for CASEEGRDSQETQYF.

The chain links TRBV10-3 to TRBJ2-1; D not certain. CDR1 and CDR2 (germline): ENHRY, SYGVKD. V lost 2 bases, J lost 5 bases, and 13 bases lay in between. This CDR3 region has 15 residues. The CDR3 coding sequence is TGTGCCATCAGTGAGCCGATCAGGCGGAACAATGAGCAGTTCTTC. Amino acids: CAISEPIRRNNEQFF.

V is TRBV7-8 and J is TRBJ2-7, with D uncertain. The CDR3 has 14 amino acids. From germline, CDR1 is SGHVS and CDR2 FQNEAQ. Trimming took off 5 bases at V and 3 bases at J, with 14 bases between the two ends. The DNA of the CDR3 is TGTGCCAGCAGCCCCACTCTAGAGCGCTACGAGCAGTACTTC. Its protein product is CASSPTLERYEQYF.

This chain links TRBV6-4 with TRBJ2-3, with TRBD2 identical over 10 bases. The ends lost 4 bases at V and 6 bases at J; junction bases unmatched: 4. The germline V gene has CDR1 MRHNA and CDR2 SNTAGT. The CDR3 sequence is 14 residues long. This CDR3 is CASSVASGSDTQYF. The DNA of the CDR3 is TGTGCCAGCAGTGTTGCTAGCGGGAGTGATACGCAGTATTTT.

This chain connects TRBV18 to TRBJ1-2; 12 nucleotides match TRBD1. Trimming cost V 8 bases and J 7 bases; bases outside gene matches: 8. Germline lookup yields CDR1 KGHSH and CDR2 LQKENI. The CDR3 covers 14 residues. CDR3 region: CASAPGQGAFGYTF. The CDR3 coding sequence is TGTGCCAGCGCCCCGGGACAGGGGGCTTTTGGCTACACCTTC.

The chain combines TRBV5-4 with TRBJ2-1, with a tentative D call TRBD1 (5 bases). Looked up from germline, CDR1 is SGHNT and CDR2 is YYREEE (reference sequence). This CDR3 has 15 amino acids. V lost 2 bases to trimming and J lost 7 bases, with 16 bases between them. CDR3 loop: CASSLNLGANNEQFF. The DNA for the CDR3 is TGTGCCAGCAGCTTAAATCTAGGGGCTAATAATGAGCAGTTCTTC.

Here the CDR3 reads CASSSDSGRETQYF. In nucleotides, the CDR3 is TGTGCCAGCAGCTCCGACTCGGGCCGGGAGACCCAGTACTTC. This chain joins TRBV7-9 and TRBJ2-5, with no clear D. Trimming cost V 4 bases and J 5 bases, with 14 bases left between them. CDR1 is SEHNR, CDR2 FQNEAQ, per germline (reference sequence). CDR3 length: 14 amino acids.

CDR3 DNA sequence: TGTGCCAGCAGCTTGTCAAACCGGGTCTTGGACGAGCAGTACTTC. Protein sequence: CASSLSNRVLDEQYF. The chain joins TRBV5-6 to TRBJ2-5; D unresolved. TRBJ2-7 explains the end of the DNA better; the J call may be wrong. CDR1 is SGHDT and CDR2 is YYEEEE in the germline V gene. This CDR3 region has 15 residues.

The rearrangement joins TRBV11-2 to TRBJ2-2, with D perhaps being TRBD1 or TRBD2 (5 bases each). The CDR3 extends over 15 amino acids. Germline CDR1 SGHAT, CDR2 FQNNGV. V lost 5 bases and J 4 bases, leaving 14 bases between the germline ends. The CDR3, as DNA: TGTGCCAGCAGCATAGGGACCATCGGCACCGGGGAGCTGTTTTTT. This translates into CASSIGTIGTGELFF.

This chain joins TRBV2 and TRBJ2-2; 11 bases match TRBD2. Germline assignment: CDR1 SNHLY and CDR2 FYNNEI. The CDR3 sequence is 18 residues long. V was pared by 5 bases and J by 1 base, with 9 bases of the junction left unmatched. CDR3: CASSSGLAEIRNTGELFF. The CDR3 DNA reads as TGTGCCAGCAGTTCGGGACTAGCGGAGATACGGAACACCGGGGAGCTGTTTTTT.

The gene calls are TRBV27 and TRBJ2-7; a weak D match, TRBD1 (6 bases). The CDR3 covers 18 residues. CDR1 and CDR2 (germline): MNHEY, SMNVEV (reference sequence). The V gene lost 6 bases and the J gene lost 1 base, with 25 bases spanning the gap. DNA of the CDR3: TGTGCCAGCAGGCAAGGCCCAACGGACAGTATCTATTCCTACGAGCAGTACTTC. It yields the protein CASRQGPTDSIYSYEQYF.

In its sample, this clone was seen a few times. This chain uses TRBV9 with TRBJ1-5; maybe TRBD1 (5 bases). Germline-derived CDR1 and CDR2 are SGDLS and YYNGEE. V lost 1 base, J lost 5 bases, and 13 bases lay in between. The CDR3 is 15 residues long. The CDR3 DNA follows: TGTGCCAGCAGCGTAAGGGGAGGGAATCATCAGCCCCAGCATTTT. This sequence encodes CASSVRGGNHQPQHF. The whole variable domain, filled in from reference TRBV9 and TRBJ1-5, reads DSGVTQTPKHLITATGQRVTLRCSPRSGDLSVYWYQQSLDQGLQFLIQYYNGEERAKGNILERFSAQQFPDLHSELNLSSLELGDSALYFCASSVRGGNHQPQHFGDGTRLSIL.

CDR3 sequence reads: CASSQTDSPLDTQYF. The CDR3, as DNA: TGTGCCAGCAGTCAAACGGACAGCCCGCTGGATACGCAGTATTTT. The chain has TRBV27 and TRBJ2-3; D may be TRBD1 (6 bases). In germline, CDR1 is MNHEY, CDR2 SMNVEV (reference sequence). This CDR3 is 15 amino acids long. Trimming took off 5 bases at V and 6 bases at J, with 18 bases between the two ends.

In this sample, this clone turned up once. The gene calls are TRBV19 and TRBJ2-1; maybe TRBD2 (6 bases). This CDR3 contains 15 residues. The V and J ends lost 3 bases and 4 bases respectively, with 13 bases between them. CDR1 is LNHDA and CDR2 is SQIVND in the germline V gene (reference sequence). The CDR3 nucleotides read TGTGCCAGTAGTATTTCCAGCGGGCCGTACAATGAGCAGTTCTTC. Protein sequence: CASSISSGPYNEQFF.

The J gene is TRBJ2-1, the V gene TRBV7-8, with 10 bases lining up with TRBD2. Germline values: CDR1 SGHVS, CDR2 FQNEAQ. The CDR3 has 17 residues. The trim removed 6 bases at V and 9 bases at J, leaving 17 bases unmatched. Here the CDR3 DNA reads TGTGCCAGCAGAGAAAGTCGCCTAGCGGGAGTCCAGGGTGAGCAGTTCTTC. The encoded protein is CASRESRLAGVQGEQFF.

The chain employs TRBV6-5 and TRBJ1-4, with 7 bases aligning to TRBD1. From germline, CDR1 is MNHEY and CDR2 SVGAGI. Germline trimming cut 0 bases from V and 7 bases from J; bases unmatched to any gene: 5. The CDR3 spans 15 residues. CDR3 sequence (DNA): TGTGCCAGCAGTTACTCGAAAGGGGGCGGTGAAAAACTGTTTTTT. Translating gives CASSYSKGGGEKLFF.

The chain uses TRBV12-5 and TRBJ2-1; TRBD2 matches at 13 bases. The CDR3 runs to 15 residues. The trim removed 7 bases at V and 7 bases at J, leaving 7 bases unmatched. CDR1 LGHNT and CDR2 FRNRAP come from the germline V gene. CDR3 in amino acids: CASDLGTSGMNEQFF. The CDR3, as DNA: TGTGCTAGTGACTTAGGGACTAGCGGGATGAATGAGCAGTTCTTC.

The gene calls are TRBV19 and TRBJ2-2; 12 bases map to TRBD2. Germline lookup yields CDR1 LNHDA and CDR2 SQIVND (reference sequence). Trimming took 5 bases from V and 7 from J; bases not matched to a gene: 8. This CDR3 contains 16 residues. Here the CDR3 reads CASSASGRASVGELFF. CDR3 in DNA: TGTGCCAGTAGTGCTAGCGGGAGGGCCTCGGTCGGGGAGCTGTTTTTT.

This sequence joins TRBV4-1 and TRBJ2-1; 7 bases map to TRBD1. CDR1 is MGHRA, CDR2 YSYEKL, per germline. J lost 5 bases, V lost 1 base, and 5 bases had no gene match. The length of the CDR3 is 15 residues. The CDR3 reads CASSQGTGTDNEQFF. The DNA for the CDR3 is TGCGCCAGCAGCCAAGGGACAGGAACTGACAATGAGCAGTTCTTC.

The chain joins TRBV5-1 to TRBJ2-7; perhaps TRBD1 as D (5 bases). The CDR3 consists of 13 residues. The V and J ends lost 2 bases and 3 bases respectively, with 9 bases between them. Germline values: CDR1 SGHRS, CDR2 YFSETQ. As DNA, the CDR3 is TGCGCCAGCAGCTTCGACAGTAACTACGAGCAGTACTTC. Protein sequence: CASSFDSNYEQYF. The variable domain in full, completed from reference TRBV5-1 and TRBJ2-7, reads KAGVTQTPRYLIKTRGQQVTLSCSPISGHRSVSWYQQTPGQGLQFLFEYFSETQRNKGNFPGRFSGRQFSNSRSEMNVSTLELGDSALYLCASSFDSNYEQYFGPGTRLTVT.

The CDR3 protein is CASSLSGEVTEAFF. In DNA, the CDR3 is TGTGCCAGCAGCTTGTCAGGGGAGGTCACTGAAGCTTTCTTT. This chain links TRBV7-9 with TRBJ1-1, with a possible D match to TRBD1 (6 bases). The V end was cut by 3 bases, the J end by 4 bases, with 12 bases between. The CDR3 runs 14 residues. Per germline, CDR1 SEHNR and CDR2 FQNEAQ (reference sequence).

The gene calls are TRBV13 and TRBJ2-7; D is uncertain. Trimming removed 5 bases from V and 1 base from J, with 12 bases in between. Germline V gene data show CDR1 as PRHDT and CDR2 as FYEKMQ (reference sequence). The CDR3 extends over 14 amino acids. CDR3 nucleotides: TGTGCCAGCAGCCCCAAGGACGGATCCTACGAGCAGTACTTC. It translates to CASSPKDGSYEQYF.

J is TRBJ2-3 and V is TRBV13; 13 bases align to TRBD2. The CDR3 spans 16 residues. Per germline, CDR1 PRHDT and CDR2 FYEKMQ (reference sequence). Trimming took 5 bases from V and 4 from J; bases not matched to a gene: 6. The CDR3 loop reads CASSPTSGRGADTQYF. The CDR3 region has the DNA TGTGCCAGCAGCCCCACTAGCGGGAGGGGTGCAGATACGCAGTATTTT. The entire variable domain, with the rest obtained from reference TRBV13 and TRBJ2-3, is as follows: AAGVIQSPRHLIKEKRETATLKCYPIPRHDTVYWYQQGPGQDPQFLISFYEKMQSDKGSIPDRFSAQQFSDYHSELNMSSLELGDSALYFCASSPTSGRGADTQYFGPGTRLTVL.